This T cell receptor (beta chain) emerged from a study of blood T cells in healthy people across ages. Sample-barcoded 5' priming and a J-beta primer mix drove a second PCR of about 7 to 12 cycles. TCRdb redid the calling of the 5' RACE reads with MiXCR, one entry per CDR3 protein. The sample yields 1.5 million to 2 million distinct CDR3 sequences, about 39% seen once. The CDR3 totals 13 residues. Deletions cut 2 bases from V and 9 bases from J, with 11 bases between. In germline, CDR1 is MNHEY, CDR2 SMNVEV (reference sequence). For every donor, a draw yielded around 10 milliliters of peripheral blood. Total RNA extracted from each sample amounted to at least 6 micrograms.

What was sequenced was blood. This receptor was taken from a human donor in good health. This rearrangement joins TRBV27 to TRBJ2-1; D unclear. The CDR3 region has the DNA TGTGCCAGCAGTTTAGCAGATATGCGTGAGCAGTTCTTC. Its protein is CASSLADMREQFF.